This T cell receptor beta chain was captured in a study of shared clonotypes between healthy human individuals. Evenly divided among several immunoSEQ plates was the genomic DNA of each subset. The method was immunoSEQ multiplex PCR; TCRdb's version includes in-frame clones alone and lacks a portion of them. The sample holds some 2.1 million clones, 93% seen once. V was pared by 4 bases and J by 5 bases, with 16 bases between. The CDR3 runs to 15 residues. Germline V gene sequence: CDR1 SGHDT, CDR2 YYEEEE. Naive-designated CD8 cells lacked CD45RO, were positively enriched for CCR7, and omitted terminally differentiated effector memory CD45RA+ cells.

The rearrangement uses TRBV5-6 and TRBJ2-1; D perhaps matches TRBD2 (6 bases). The TCR originated in a man younger than 35 in good health. Some clones in this sample may be carry-over from other donors' samples. The specimen was naive CD8+ T cells from PBMCs. The CDR3 protein is CASSRRAGTHNEQFF. DNA of the CDR3: TGTGCCAGCAGCCGACGTGCCGGGACTCACAATGAGCAGTTCTTC.